This note documents a single T cell receptor beta chain sequence. What it binds is not known. The sample comes from a study of monozygotic twins with inflammatory bowel disease. Study outcomes and limitations: No one strong IBD-associated signal or clonotype was supported.

TCRdb re-called the 5' RACE reads and gives one entry per CDR3 protein, without DNA. Listed are 400,000 to 500,000 distinct CDR3 sequences; less than 2.5% falls within the top ten. The germline gives CDR1 SGHRS, CDR2 YFSETQ. The CDR3 extends over 16 amino acids. This TCR came from a human donor with ulcerative colitis or Crohn's disease, or a healthy co-twin of an affected twin (not recorded which). The chain links TRBV5-1 to TRBJ2-4. The specimen was blood. The CDR3 sequence is CASSFGILLKENIQYF.